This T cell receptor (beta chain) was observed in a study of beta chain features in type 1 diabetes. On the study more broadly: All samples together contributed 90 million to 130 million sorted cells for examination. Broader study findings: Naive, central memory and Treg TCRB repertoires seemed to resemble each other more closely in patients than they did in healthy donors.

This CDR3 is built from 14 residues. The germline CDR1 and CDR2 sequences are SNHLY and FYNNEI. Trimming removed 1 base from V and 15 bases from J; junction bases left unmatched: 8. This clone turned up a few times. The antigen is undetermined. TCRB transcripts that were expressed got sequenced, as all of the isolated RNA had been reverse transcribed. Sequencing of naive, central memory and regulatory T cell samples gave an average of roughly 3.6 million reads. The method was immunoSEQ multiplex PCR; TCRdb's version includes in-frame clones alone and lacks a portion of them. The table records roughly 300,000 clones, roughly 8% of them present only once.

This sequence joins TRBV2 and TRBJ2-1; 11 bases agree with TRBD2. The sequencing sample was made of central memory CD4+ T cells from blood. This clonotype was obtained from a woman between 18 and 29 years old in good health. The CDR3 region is CASSEVPLAGGRFF. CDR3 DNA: TGTGCCAGCAGTGAAGTGCCCCTAGCGGGAGGAAGGTTCTTC. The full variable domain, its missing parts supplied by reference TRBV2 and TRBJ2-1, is EPEVTQTPSHQVTQMGQEVILRCVPISNHLYFYWYRQILGQKVEFLVSFYNNEISEKSEIFDDQFSVERPDGSNFTLKIRSTKLEDSAMYFCASSEVPLAGGRFFGPGTRLTVL.